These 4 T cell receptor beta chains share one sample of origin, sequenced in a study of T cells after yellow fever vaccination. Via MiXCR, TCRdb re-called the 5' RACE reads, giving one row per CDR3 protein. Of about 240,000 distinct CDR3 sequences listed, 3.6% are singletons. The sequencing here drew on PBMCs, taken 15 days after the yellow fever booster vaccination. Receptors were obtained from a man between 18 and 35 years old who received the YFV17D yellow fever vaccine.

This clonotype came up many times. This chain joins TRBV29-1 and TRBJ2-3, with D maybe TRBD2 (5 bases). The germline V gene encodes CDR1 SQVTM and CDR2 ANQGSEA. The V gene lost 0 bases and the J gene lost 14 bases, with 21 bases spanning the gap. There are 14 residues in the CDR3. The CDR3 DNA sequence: TGCAGCGTTGAAGAGCAAAGTACTAGGGTTTATCTGTATTTT. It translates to CSVEEQSTRVYLYF.

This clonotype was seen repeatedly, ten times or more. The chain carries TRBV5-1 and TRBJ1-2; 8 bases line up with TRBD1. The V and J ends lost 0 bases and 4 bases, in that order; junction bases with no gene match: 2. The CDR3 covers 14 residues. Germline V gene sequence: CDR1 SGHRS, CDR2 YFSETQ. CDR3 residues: CASSLEQGVYGYTF. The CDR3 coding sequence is TGCGCCAGCAGCTTGGAACAGGGGGTCTATGGCTACACCTTC.

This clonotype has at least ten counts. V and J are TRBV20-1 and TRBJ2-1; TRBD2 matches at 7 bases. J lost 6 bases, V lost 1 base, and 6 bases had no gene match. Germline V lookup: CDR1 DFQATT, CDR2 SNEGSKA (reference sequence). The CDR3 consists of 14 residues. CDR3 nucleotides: TGCAGTGCTAGAGGGCGGGGGATTGTCAATGAGCAGTTCTTC. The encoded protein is CSARGRGIVNEQFF.

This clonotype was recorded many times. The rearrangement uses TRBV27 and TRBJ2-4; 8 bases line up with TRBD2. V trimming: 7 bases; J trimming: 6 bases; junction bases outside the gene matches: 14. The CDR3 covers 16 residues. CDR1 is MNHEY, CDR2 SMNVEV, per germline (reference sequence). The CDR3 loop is CASMPGVLAGPNIQYF. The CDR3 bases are TGTGCCAGCATGCCCGGGGTTTTAGCGGGGCCAAACATTCAGTACTTC.